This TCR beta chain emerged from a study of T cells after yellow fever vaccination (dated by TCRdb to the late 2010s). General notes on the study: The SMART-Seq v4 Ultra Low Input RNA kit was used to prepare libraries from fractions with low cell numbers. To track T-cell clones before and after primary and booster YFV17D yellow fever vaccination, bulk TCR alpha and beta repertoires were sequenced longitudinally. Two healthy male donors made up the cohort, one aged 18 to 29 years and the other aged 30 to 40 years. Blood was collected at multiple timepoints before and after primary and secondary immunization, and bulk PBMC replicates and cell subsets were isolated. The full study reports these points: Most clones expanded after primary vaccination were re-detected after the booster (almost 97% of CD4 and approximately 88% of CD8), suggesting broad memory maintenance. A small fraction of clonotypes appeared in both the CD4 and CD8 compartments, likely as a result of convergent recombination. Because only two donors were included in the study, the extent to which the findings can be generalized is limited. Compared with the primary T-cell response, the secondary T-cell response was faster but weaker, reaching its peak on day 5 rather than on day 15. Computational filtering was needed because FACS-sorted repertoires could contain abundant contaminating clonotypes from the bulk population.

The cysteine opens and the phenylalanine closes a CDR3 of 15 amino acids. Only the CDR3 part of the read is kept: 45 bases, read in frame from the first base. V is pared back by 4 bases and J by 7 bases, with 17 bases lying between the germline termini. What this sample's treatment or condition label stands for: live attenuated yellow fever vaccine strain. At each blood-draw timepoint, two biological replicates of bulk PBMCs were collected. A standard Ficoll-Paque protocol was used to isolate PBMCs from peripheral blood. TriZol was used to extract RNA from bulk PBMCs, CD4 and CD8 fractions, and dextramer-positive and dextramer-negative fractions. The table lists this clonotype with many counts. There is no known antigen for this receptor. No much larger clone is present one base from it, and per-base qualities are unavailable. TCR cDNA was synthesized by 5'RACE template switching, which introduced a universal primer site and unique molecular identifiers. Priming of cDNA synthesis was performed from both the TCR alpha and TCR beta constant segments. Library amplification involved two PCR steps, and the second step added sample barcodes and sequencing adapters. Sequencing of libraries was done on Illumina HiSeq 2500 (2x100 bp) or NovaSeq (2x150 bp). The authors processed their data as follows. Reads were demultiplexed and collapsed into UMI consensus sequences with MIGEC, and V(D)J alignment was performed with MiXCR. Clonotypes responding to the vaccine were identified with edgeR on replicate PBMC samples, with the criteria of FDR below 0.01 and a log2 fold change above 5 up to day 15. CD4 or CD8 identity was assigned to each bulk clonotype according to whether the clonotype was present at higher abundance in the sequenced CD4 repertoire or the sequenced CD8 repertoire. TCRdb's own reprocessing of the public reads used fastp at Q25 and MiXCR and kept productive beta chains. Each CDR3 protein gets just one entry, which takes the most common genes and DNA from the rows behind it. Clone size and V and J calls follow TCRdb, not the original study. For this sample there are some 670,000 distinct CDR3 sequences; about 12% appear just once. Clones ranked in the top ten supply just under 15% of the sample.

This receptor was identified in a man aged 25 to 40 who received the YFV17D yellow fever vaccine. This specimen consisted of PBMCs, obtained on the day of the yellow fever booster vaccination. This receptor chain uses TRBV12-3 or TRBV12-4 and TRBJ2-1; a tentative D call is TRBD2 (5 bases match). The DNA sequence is TGTGCCAGCAGTTATCAGGACTTTGTGGGAAATGAGCAGTTCTTC. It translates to CASSYQDFVGNEQFF.